This T cell receptor beta chain was obtained from a study of blood T cell repertoires in COVID-19. Study-wide background: Sources were T cells, B-cell-depleted T cells, or PBMCs; the material itself was cDNA or gDNA.

The CDR3 has 11 residues. Per the germline V gene, CDR1 is LGHDT and CDR2 is YNNKEL (reference sequence). V shed 0 bases and J shed 11 bases, with 7 bases lying between them. Only in-frame clones appear in the TCRdb table, and some are missing; sequencing was by immunoSEQ multiplex PCR. The sample has 250,000 to 300,000 clones, roughly 93% seen once. V is TRBV3-1 (or the pseudogene TRBV3-2) and J is TRBJ1-2; perhaps TRBD1 as D (5 bases). This receptor was obtained from a woman aged 40 to 50 with acute COVID-19. Material: PBMCs or T cells enriched from blood (not recorded which). The DNA of the CDR3 is TGTGCCAGCAGCCAAGAGGAGGGGTACACCTTC. This translates into CASSQEEGYTF.